One and the same sample provided the 25 T cell receptor beta chains below, sequenced in a study of cytomegalovirus exposure and HLA in healthy donors. PCR amplification relied on 60 Vbeta primers (plus 13 Jbeta primers). The repertoire was sequenced with immunoSEQ multiplex PCR; TCRdb's copy has only in-frame clones and lacks some. The sample has 140,000 to 150,000 clones; over 70% are singletons. Sequencing was carried out using PBMCs. These receptors all stem from a man aged 40-49 years in good health and CMV-seronegative.

This clone was seen once. This chain links TRBV9 with TRBJ1-5; D uncertain. Trimming left V 3 bases short and J 4 bases short, with 14 bases between. From germline, CDR1 is SGDLS and CDR2 YYNGEE. The CDR3 runs 15 residues. This CDR3 is CASSGGEMYNQPQHF. CDR3 DNA sequence: TGTGCCAGCAGCGGGGGAGAGATGTATAATCAGCCCCAGCATTTT.

This clone occurred a few times. The gene calls are TRBV5-6 and TRBJ1-6; 10 bases line up with TRBD1. With V trimmed by 4 bases and J by 6 bases, 7 bases remained unmatched. The CDR3 sequence is 16 residues long. Germline loops: CDR1 SGHDT, CDR2 YYEEEE. The CDR3 region has the DNA TGTGCCAGCAGCCCGGGACAGGGGATCCCTAATTCACCCCTCCACTTT. Translated, it gives CASSPGQGIPNSPLHF.

The V and J genes are TRBV5-4 and TRBJ2-7; TRBD2 matches at 10 bases. The V and J ends lost 4 bases and 6 bases, in that order; junction bases with no gene match: 7. The CDR3 sequence is 14 residues long. From germline, CDR1 is SGHNT and CDR2 YYREEE (reference sequence). CDR3 coding DNA: TGTGCCAGCAGCGAGCCGGGACTAGCGTCCGAGCAGTACTTC. As protein: CASSEPGLASEQYF.

The gene calls are TRBV28 and TRBJ1-5, with D possibly TRBD1 on 5 matching bases. CDR1 and CDR2 (germline): MDHEN, SYDVKM. The V gene lost 8 bases and the J gene lost 2 bases, with 16 bases spanning the gap. The CDR3 totals 15 residues. The CDR3 reads CASYWGNSGNQPQHF. In DNA, the CDR3 is TGTGCCAGCTACTGGGGCAATTCAGGCAATCAGCCCCAGCATTTT.

The chain uses TRBV28 and TRBJ2-3, with D hard to call. The V gene lost 5 bases and the J gene lost 5 bases, with 14 bases spanning the gap. The germline V gene encodes CDR1 MDHEN and CDR2 SYDVKM. The CDR3 covers 14 residues. CDR3 coding DNA: TGTGCCAGCAGTCCCGAGCTAATAGTAGATACGCAGTATTTT. Residues: CASSPELIVDTQYF.

This sequence joins TRBV9 and TRBJ1-2; no clear D gene. Trimming took off 7 bases at V and 6 bases at J, with 19 bases between the two ends. CDR3 size: 14 residues. Germline CDR1 SGDLS, CDR2 YYNGEE. DNA for the CDR3: TGTGCCAGCGGCAGCTACAGTGAAGCCCATGGCTACACCTTC. Encoded protein: CASGSYSEAHGYTF.

V and J are TRBV4-3 and TRBJ1-1; tentatively, D is TRBD1 (6 bases). This CDR3 spans 14 amino acids. Looked up from germline, CDR1 is LGHNA and CDR2 is YSLEER. The V and J ends lost 4 bases and 1 base respectively, with 10 bases between them. CDR3 in amino acids: CASSRDIQNTEAFF. In nucleotides, the CDR3 is TGCGCCAGCAGCCGGGACATCCAGAACACTGAAGCTTTCTTT.

The V gene is TRBV30, the J gene TRBJ1-5; a weak D match, TRBD1 (5 bases). The ends were cut back, 0 bases at V and 4 bases at J, with 10 bases in the middle. The CDR3 loop spans 14 amino acids. Germline V CDR1 and CDR2: GTSNPN, SVGIG (reference sequence). The CDR3, as DNA: TGTGCCTGGAGTGTTCAGGGTGGAAATCAGCCCCAGCATTTT. Translating gives CAWSVQGGNQPQHF.

This chain joins TRBV12-5 and TRBJ2-2, with D possibly TRBD2 on 5 matching bases. The V and J ends lost 7 bases and 7 bases respectively, with 10 bases between them. This CDR3 comprises 12 residues. The V gene's germline CDR1 is LGHNT and CDR2 FRNRAP. CDR3 bases: TGTGCTAGTGCCCCGGGGATCGGGGAGCTGTTTTTT. Its protein product is CASAPGIGELFF.

The chain joins TRBV7-9 to TRBJ1-5, with 9 bases aligning to TRBD1. There are 14 residues in the CDR3. With V trimmed by 2 bases and J by 9 bases, 5 bases remained unmatched. Germline V gene data show CDR1 as SEHNR and CDR2 as FQNEAQ (reference sequence). Here the CDR3 DNA reads TGTGCCAGCAGCTTACCGGGACAGGGAGGGCCCCAGCATTTT. Its translation is CASSLPGQGGPQHF.

This clone showed up just a few times. The chain joins TRBV7-2 to TRBJ2-2; 9 bases map to TRBD1. V shed 1 base, J shed 5 bases, and the junction held 2 bases outside the gene matches. The CDR3 has 15 amino acids. Per the germline V gene, CDR1 is SGHTA and CDR2 is FQGNSA. This CDR3 is CASSLGTGVTGELFF. DNA of the CDR3: TGTGCCAGCAGCTTAGGGACAGGGGTGACCGGGGAGCTGTTTTTT.

This clone was counted only a few times. The V gene is TRBV4-3, the J gene TRBJ1-4, with D perhaps matching TRBD1 (5 bases). Germline V lookup: CDR1 LGHNA, CDR2 YSLEER. This CDR3 spans 16 amino acids. The V gene lost 0 bases and the J gene lost 6 bases, with 14 bases spanning the gap. CDR3 protein: CASSQDLRGADEKLFF. DNA of the CDR3: TGCGCCAGCAGCCAAGATCTTAGGGGCGCGGATGAAAAACTGTTTTTT.

V gene TRBV6-1 combines with J gene TRBJ1-3; D is unresolved. CDR3 size: 14 residues. Trimming took 2 bases from V and 10 from J, leaving 15 bases between them. Germline CDR1 reads MNHNS; CDR2 reads SASEGT. The CDR3 sequence is CASSETAGVRTIYF. DNA of the CDR3: TGTGCCAGCAGTGAAACGGCAGGTGTTAGGACCATATATTTT.

The chain combines TRBV15 with TRBJ1-2; D is possibly TRBD1 (5 bases). The germline V gene has CDR1 LNHNV and CDR2 YYDKDF (reference sequence). The ends were cut back, 1 base at V and 7 bases at J, with 7 bases in the middle. This CDR3 is built from 12 residues. The DNA of the CDR3 is TGTGCCACCAGCAGAGTGGGGGGTGGCTACACCTTC. This codes for CATSRVGGGYTF.

The chain combines TRBV7-8 with TRBJ2-1; TRBD1 matches at 7 bases. V lost 3 bases to trimming and J lost 4 bases; unmatched junction nucleotides: 15. Germline V lookup: CDR1 SGHVS, CDR2 FQNEAQ. The CDR3 loop spans 18 amino acids. For the CDR3, the DNA is TGTGCCAGCAGCTTGGCTCCTCCGGGACAGTCTTCTTACAATGAGCAGTTCTTC. Amino acids: CASSLAPPGQSSYNEQFF.

V usage is TRBV11-2 and J usage is TRBJ1-1; D unclear. CDR3 size: 16 residues. Germline CDR1 reads SGHAT; CDR2 reads FQNNGV. Trimming removed 2 bases from V and 3 bases from J, with 16 bases in between. CDR3 sequence: CASSLRARPRDTEAFF. The CDR3 region has the DNA TGTGCCAGCAGCTTAAGGGCCCGACCGAGGGACACTGAAGCTTTCTTT.

The rearrangement links TRBV6-5 to TRBJ1-2, with TRBD1 as a possible D gene (6 bases). The CDR3 has 15 amino acids. Trimming shortened V by 0 bases and J by 7 bases, and 15 bases separated the two germline ends. Germline V gene lookup returns CDR1 MNHEY and CDR2 SVGAGI. The CDR3 loop is CASSYSGGQGGGYTF. Here the CDR3 DNA reads TGTGCCAGCAGTTACTCGGGGGGGCAGGGTGGTGGCTACACCTTC.

The gene calls are TRBV11-1 and TRBJ2-7, with TRBD2 as a possible D gene (6 bases). Germline loops: CDR1 SGHAT, CDR2 FQDESV (reference sequence). Trimming cost V 3 bases and J 4 bases, with 10 bases left between them. The CDR3 loop spans 13 amino acids. CDR3 in amino acids: CASSLEGLYEQYF. The CDR3 coding sequence is TGTGCCAGCAGCTTGGAGGGACTTTACGAGCAGTACTTC.

The chain carries TRBV28 and TRBJ1-4; weak D call: TRBD1 (5 bases). Deletions cut 7 bases from V and 3 bases from J, with 15 bases between. The length of the CDR3 is 15 residues. Germline-derived CDR1 and CDR2 are MDHEN and SYDVKM. The CDR3: CASKDRGLANEKLFF. The DNA for the CDR3 is TGTGCCAGCAAGGATAGGGGCCTTGCTAATGAAAAACTGTTTTTT. Full variable domain (outside the CDR3, taken from reference TRBV28 and TRBJ1-4): DVKVTQSSRYLVKRTGEKVFLECVQDMDHENMFWYRQDPGLGLRLIYFSYDVKMKEKGDIPEGYSVSREKKERFSLILESASTNQTSMYLCASKDRGLANEKLFFGSGTQLSVL.

J is TRBJ2-5 and V is TRBV5-4, with D possibly being TRBD1 (6 bases). Near its end, the DNA agrees better with TRBJ2-7, so the J call may be wrong. The germline gives CDR1 SGHNT, CDR2 YYREEE (reference sequence). The CDR3 has 14 amino acids. The DNA of the CDR3 is TGTGCCAGCAGCCCCGGGGTAGGGGGCTACGAGCAGTACTTC. Encoded protein: CASSPGVGGYEQYF.

Concerning this clone itself: One end of the junction is discordant with germline, which a read error may explain. CDR3 in amino acids: CASSLGQGPRYEQYF. CDR3 bases: TGTGCTAGCAGCTTAGGGCAGGGGCCAAGATACGAGCAGTACTTC. This sequence joins TRBV7-7 and TRBJ2-5; the D gene is possibly TRBD1 (6 bases). The J call may be mistaken, given a closer DNA end match to TRBJ2-7. The length of the CDR3 is 15 residues. CDR1 and CDR2 from the germline V gene are SSHAT and FNYEAQ (reference sequence).

The chain employs TRBV5-1 and TRBJ1-1; 9 nucleotides match TRBD1. The ends lost 6 bases at V and 5 bases at J; junction bases unmatched: 8. The germline V gene has CDR1 SGHRS and CDR2 YFSETQ. CDR3 length: 14 amino acids. The CDR3 DNA follows: TGCGCCAGCAACCGACAGGGGGAAGGGACTGAAGCTTTCTTT. Translation: CASNRQGEGTEAFF. Combining the CDR3 with reference TRBV5-1 and TRBJ1-1 gives the whole variable domain KAGVTQTPRYLIKTRGQQVTLSCSPISGHRSVSWYQQTPGQGLQFLFEYFSETQRNKGNFPGRFSGRQFSNSRSEMNVSTLELGDSALYLCASNRQGEGTEAFFGQGTRLTVV.

The V and J genes are TRBV19 and TRBJ2-5; 7 bases fit TRBD2. Germline V gives CDR1 LNHDA, CDR2 SQIVND (reference sequence). The CDR3 runs to 15 residues. The ends lost 2 bases at V and 0 bases at J; junction bases unmatched: 3. The CDR3 region is CASSIRAGDQETQYF. The CDR3 nucleotides read TGTGCCAGTAGTATAAGGGCGGGGGACCAAGAGACCCAGTACTTC.

The chain has TRBV9 and TRBJ1-1; 8 nucleotides align to TRBD1. V lost 0 bases and J lost 3; bases outside the gene matches: 10. The CDR3 covers 17 residues. The germline V gene has CDR1 SGDLS and CDR2 YYNGEE. The CDR3 sequence: CASSVGLTGGTDTEAFF. The CDR3 DNA reads TGTGCCAGCAGCGTAGGGCTAACAGGGGGTACGGACACTGAAGCTTTCTTT. Variable domain in full (rest from reference TRBV9 and TRBJ1-1): DSGVTQTPKHLITATGQRVTLRCSPRSGDLSVYWYQQSLDQGLQFLIQYYNGEERAKGNILERFSAQQFPDLHSELNLSSLELGDSALYFCASSVGLTGGTDTEAFFGQGTRLTVV.

The chain has TRBV5-1 and TRBJ2-7, with D unclear. This CDR3 is built from 13 residues. V lost 3 bases, J lost 4 bases, and 11 bases lay in between. Germline CDR1 reads SGHRS; CDR2 reads YFSETQ. Here the CDR3 reads CASSYEIQYEQYF. CDR3 DNA: TGCGCCAGCAGCTACGAGATACAGTACGAGCAGTACTTC.